The subject of this entry is one T cell receptor beta chain. These data originate in a study of blood T cell repertoires in COVID-19. Overall study context: There were acute and convalescent COVID-19 samples, and they came from the United States, Italy and Spain. T cells, B-cell-depleted T cells, or PBMCs provided the cDNA or gDNA that served as material.

Seattle cases were enrolled at active infection and followed longitudinally. Sequencing was performed with immunoSEQ multiplex PCR; in TCRdb, only in-frame clones are kept and a portion is missing. Among about 420,000 clones listed, 70% to 90% were seen once. The source of this sequence is a man between 18 and 35 years old with COVID-19, enrolled during active disease. Sequenced input: peripheral blood.

CDR3 sequence reads: CASSFQVYGYTF. The CDR3 nucleotides are TGTGCCAGCAGTTTCCAGGTCTATGGCTACACCTTC. This rearrangement joins TRBV28 to TRBJ1-2, with D uncertain. V dropped 3 bases and J dropped 4 bases, with 6 bases sitting between them. The CDR3 extends over 12 amino acids. Germline loops: CDR1 MDHEN, CDR2 SYDVKM.